The 18 T cell receptor beta chains reported below all come from one sample, sequenced in a study of T cells after yellow fever vaccination. TCRdb fed the 5' RACE reads into MiXCR, producing one record per CDR3 protein. Of around 100,000 distinct CDR3 sequences detected, 8% to 9.5% appear once; the ten largest clones hold 25%. Sequencing used CD8+ T cells sorted from PBMCs, obtained 45 days after the yellow fever booster vaccination. These TCRs come from a man aged 25 to 45 who received the YFV17D yellow fever vaccine.

This clonotype was seen only a few times. The J gene is TRBJ2-3, the V gene TRBV19; maybe TRBD2 (5 bases). This CDR3 has 15 residues. In germline, CDR1 is LNHDA, CDR2 SQIVND (reference sequence). Trimming shortened V by 7 bases and J by 5 bases, and 19 bases separated the two germline ends. This chain's CDR3 is CASNLVPGLEDTQYF. In DNA, the CDR3 is TGTGCCAGTAATTTAGTTCCGGGGTTGGAAGATACGCAGTATTTT. Combining the CDR3 with reference TRBV19 and TRBJ2-3 gives the whole variable domain DGGITQSPKYLFRKEGQNVTLSCEQNLNHDAMYWYRQDPGQGLRLIYYSQIVNDFQKGDIAEGYSVSREKKESFPLTVTSAQKNPTAFYLCASNLVPGLEDTQYFGPGTRLTVL.

This clonotype appeared many times. This chain links TRBV18 with TRBJ2-1; possible D gene TRBD1, 7 bases. The CDR3 loop spans 18 amino acids. V shed 3 bases and J shed 3 bases, with 21 bases lying between them. The germline gives CDR1 KGHSH, CDR2 LQKENI. CDR3 coding DNA: TGTGCCAGCTCACCCAGGGGGGCGAGCGGAGCAAACTACAATGAGCAGTTCTTC. Protein sequence: CASSPRGASGANYNEQFF.

The V gene is TRBV29-1, the J gene TRBJ2-7, with a tentative D call TRBD1 (5 bases). Deletions cut 1 base from V and 2 bases from J, with 9 bases between. The V gene's germline CDR1 is SQVTM and CDR2 ANQGSEA. The length of the CDR3 is 13 residues. The DNA for the CDR3 is TGCAGCGTTGAAGCCGACAGCCCCTACGAGCAGTACTTC. Translated, it gives CSVEADSPYEQYF.

This chain links TRBV5-1 with TRBJ2-5; D is ambiguous. Germline V gives CDR1 SGHRS, CDR2 YFSETQ. Trimming pared 0 bases from V and 1 base from J, leaving 10 bases between. The CDR3 runs 15 residues. CDR3 bases: TGCGCCAGCAGCTTGGACGGGCCGTCCCAAGAGACCCAGTACTTC. As protein: CASSLDGPSQETQYF.

This clonotype was picked up many times. The chain employs TRBV20-1 and TRBJ2-1; no clear D. There are 10 residues in the CDR3. V lost 3 bases and J lost 9, with 6 bases in between. Germline V gives CDR1 DFQATT, CDR2 SNEGSKA (reference sequence). This CDR3 is CSASYGEQFF. The DNA of the CDR3 is TGCAGTGCTAGTTACGGTGAGCAGTTCTTC.

In its sample, this clonotype was seen many times. The chain employs TRBV5-1 and TRBJ2-3; no clear D gene. Germline V gene data show CDR1 as SGHRS and CDR2 as YFSETQ. Trimming shortened V by 2 bases and J by 3 bases, and 10 bases separated the two germline ends. The CDR3 is made up of 14 amino acids. The CDR3 DNA reads TGCGCCAGCAGCTTCCTAGGCCGAACAGATACGCAGTATTTT. Its protein is CASSFLGRTDTQYF.

This chain links TRBV10-3 with TRBJ2-7; 9 bases are shared with TRBD1. With V trimmed by 4 bases and J by 1 base, 11 bases remained unmatched. The CDR3 is made up of 17 amino acids. Germline CDR1 and CDR2: ENHRY and SYGVKD. In nucleotides, the CDR3 is TGTGCCATCAGTGCAGAACTGCCGGGACAGGGTTCCTACGAGCAGTACTTC. Encoded protein: CAISAELPGQGSYEQYF.

This clonotype has more than one count but fewer than ten. The chain is built from TRBV13 and TRBJ1-1; 8 nucleotides align to TRBD1. CDR1 is PRHDT, CDR2 FYEKMQ, per germline (reference sequence). Trimming took 8 bases from V and 6 from J; bases not matched to a gene: 8. The CDR3 covers 13 residues. The CDR3 sequence is CASEDRVGPEAFF. The CDR3 DNA reads TGTGCCAGCGAGGACAGGGTGGGACCTGAAGCTTTCTTT.

This clonotype was counted many times. Here the CDR3 reads CSAPQLSYEQYF. As DNA, the CDR3 is TGCAGTGCTCCACAGCTCTCCTACGAGCAGTACTTC. The rearrangement links TRBV20-1 to TRBJ2-7; D uncertain. This CDR3 region has 12 residues. Trimming stripped 5 bases from V and 0 bases from J, with 8 bases between. Germline V gene sequence: CDR1 DFQATT, CDR2 SNEGSKA (reference sequence).

This clonotype occurred many times. The chain couples TRBV19 to TRBJ1-1, with D tentatively TRBD1 (5 bases). The V and J ends lost 2 bases and 4 bases respectively, with 8 bases between them. Germline CDR1 is LNHDA and CDR2 is SQIVND (reference sequence). This CDR3 contains 13 residues. The CDR3 spells CASSIRGGTEAFF. The CDR3 nucleotides are TGTGCCAGTAGTATAAGGGGTGGCACTGAAGCTTTCTTT.

This clonotype was detected many times. The gene calls are TRBV6-1 and TRBJ2-1; 13 nucleotides match TRBD2. This CDR3 is built from 15 residues. Germline loops: CDR1 MNHNS, CDR2 SASEGT. J lost 5 bases, V lost 6 bases, and 4 bases had no gene match. The CDR3 DNA follows: TGTGCCAGCAGGGGGACTAGCGGGATCAACAATGAGCAGTTCTTC. This gives the protein CASRGTSGINNEQFF.

This clonotype was observed many times. The V and J genes are TRBV15 and TRBJ2-7; possible D gene TRBD2, 6 bases. Trimming shortened V by 3 bases and J by 5 bases, and 23 bases separated the two germline ends. This CDR3 has 17 residues. Germline V CDR1 and CDR2: LNHNV, YYDKDF (reference sequence). In DNA, the CDR3 is TGTGCCACCAGCAGTTCAGGTGGCGGGAAAGGCCCAGACGAGCAGTACTTC. Protein: CATSSSGGGKGPDEQYF.

This clonotype was recorded many times. The chain recombines TRBV5-6 with TRBJ2-1; D is tentatively TRBD1 or TRBD2 (5 bases each). Trimming removed 7 bases at V and 6 bases at J, with 20 bases between. This CDR3 is 15 amino acids long. The germline CDR1 and CDR2 sequences are SGHDT and YYEEEE. DNA for the CDR3: TGTGCCAGCGGTTGGGGGTCTTCGGTGGTCAATGAGCAGTTCTTC. Translated: CASGWGSSVVNEQFF.

This clonotype was counted at least ten times. V usage is TRBV20-1 and J usage is TRBJ2-7; 8 bases line up with TRBD2. The V segment lost 0 bases and the J segment 2 bases; nucleotides outside the gene matches: 3. Germline lookup yields CDR1 DFQATT and CDR2 SNEGSKA (reference sequence). The CDR3 runs to 14 residues. CDR3 DNA: TGCAGTGCTAGAGATCTAGCGGGTACCTACGAGCAGTACTTC. As protein: CSARDLAGTYEQYF.

This clonotype came up many times. V is TRBV15 and J is TRBJ2-1; 8 positions agree with TRBD2. J lost 4 bases, V lost 6 bases, and 11 bases had no gene match. Per the germline V gene, CDR1 is LNHNV and CDR2 is YYDKDF (reference sequence). The CDR3 is 16 residues long. The CDR3 region has the DNA TGTGCCACCAGAGCCCCTTCTAGCGGGCTATACAATGAGCAGTTCTTC. It translates to CATRAPSSGLYNEQFF.

Concerning this clonotype: A read error is possible here, since a much larger clone lies one base away. The genes are TRBV7-2 and TRBJ1-4; D not certain. CDR1 and CDR2 (germline): SGHTA, FQGNSA. This CDR3 has 13 amino acids. The CDR3 nucleotides read TGTGCCAGCAGCTTAGTCAGTAATGAAGAACTGTTTTTT. As protein: CASSLVSNEELFF.

There are many counts of this clonotype. This chain links TRBV7-6 with TRBJ2-1, with 7 bases lining up with TRBD2. Germline lookup yields CDR1 SGHVS and CDR2 FNYEAQ. The CDR3 runs 12 residues. Trimming removed 5 bases from V and 7 bases from J; junction bases left unmatched: 2. This chain's CDR3 is CASSGEGNEQFF. The CDR3 nucleotides read TGTGCCAGCAGCGGGGAGGGGAATGAGCAGTTCTTC.

In its sample, this clonotype was seen many times. The chain combines TRBV20-1 with TRBJ2-1; 7 bases are shared with TRBD2. Losses at the gene ends were 0 bases for V and 8 bases for J; bases not matched to a gene: 7. This CDR3 has 14 amino acids. The germline V gene encodes CDR1 DFQATT and CDR2 SNEGSKA (reference sequence). Here the CDR3 DNA reads TGCAGTGCTAGAGACATTGGCGGGAGCGATGAGCAGTTCTTC. Its protein is CSARDIGGSDEQFF.